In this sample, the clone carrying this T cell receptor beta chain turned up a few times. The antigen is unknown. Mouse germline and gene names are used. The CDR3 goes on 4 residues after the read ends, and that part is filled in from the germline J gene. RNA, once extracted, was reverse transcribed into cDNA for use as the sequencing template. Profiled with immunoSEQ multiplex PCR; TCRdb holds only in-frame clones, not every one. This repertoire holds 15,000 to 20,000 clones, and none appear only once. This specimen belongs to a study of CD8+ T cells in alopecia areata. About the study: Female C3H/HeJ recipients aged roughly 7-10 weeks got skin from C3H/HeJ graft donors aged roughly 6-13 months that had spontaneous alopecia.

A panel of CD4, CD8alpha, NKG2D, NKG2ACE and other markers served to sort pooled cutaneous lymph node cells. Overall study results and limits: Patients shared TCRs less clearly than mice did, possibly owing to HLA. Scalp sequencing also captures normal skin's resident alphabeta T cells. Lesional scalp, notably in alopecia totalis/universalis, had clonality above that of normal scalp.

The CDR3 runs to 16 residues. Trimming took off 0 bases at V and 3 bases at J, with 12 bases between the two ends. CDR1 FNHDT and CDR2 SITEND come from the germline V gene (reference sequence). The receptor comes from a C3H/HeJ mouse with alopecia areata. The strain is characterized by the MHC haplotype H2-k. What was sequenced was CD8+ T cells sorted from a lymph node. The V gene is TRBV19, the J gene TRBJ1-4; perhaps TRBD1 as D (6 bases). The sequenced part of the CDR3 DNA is TGTGCCAGCAGTATAGAGGTACGGGACACCAACGAA. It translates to CASSIEVRDTNE. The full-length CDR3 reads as CASSIEVRDTNERLFF.